This is a list of T cell receptor beta chains from one sample in a study of blood T cell repertoires in COVID-19. The assay was immunoSEQ multiplex PCR, and TCRdb's table has in-frame clones only and misses some. Of 65,000 to 85,000 clones in the sample, 90% were seen once. Source material: peripheral blood. These receptors all come from a human donor in a cohort sampled during active COVID-19. The CDR3 runs from the conserved cysteine through the conserved F or W. The D gene is left open where the match is weak. Not every row has a clone size; where given, it reads once, few, many or a size class.

v_gene: TRBV2
d_gene: TRBD1
abundance: NA
j_gene: TRBJ2-2
CDR3aa: CASSRDRGQGGELFF
CDR3nt: TGTGCCAGCAGTCGGGACAGGGGGCAGGGCGGGGAGCTGTTTTTT

v_gene: TRBV7-9
d_gene: TRBD1
abundance: NA
j_gene: TRBJ2-5
CDR3aa: CASSPVGPSGGRETQYF
CDR3nt: TGTGCCAGCAGCCCCGTGGGACCCTCAGGGGGTCGAGAGACCCAGTACTTC

v_gene: TRBV4-2
d_gene: NA
abundance: few
j_gene: TRBJ2-3
CDR3aa: CASSQEGATDTQYF
CDR3nt: TGTGCCAGCAGCCAAGAAGGGGCCACAGATACGCAGTATTTT

v_gene: TRBV7-8
d_gene: NA
abundance: NA
j_gene: TRBJ2-3
CDR3aa: CASSLARADTQYF
CDR3nt: TGTGCCAGCAGCTTAGCCAGGGCAGATACGCAGTATTTT

v_gene: TRBV18
d_gene: TRBD2
abundance: NA
j_gene: TRBJ2-1
CDR3aa: CASSPSTSGVGIEQFF
CDR3nt: TGTGCCAGCTCACCCTCGACTAGCGGGGTTGGAATTGAGCAGTTCTTC

v_gene: TRBV6-5
d_gene: TRBD2
abundance: NA
j_gene: TRBJ2-2
CDR3aa: CASSSRTSGTGELFF
CDR3nt: TGTGCCAGCAGTTCTCGGACTAGCGGGACCGGGGAGCTGTTTTTT

v_gene: TRBV12-3/TRBV12-4
d_gene: TRBD1
abundance: NA
j_gene: TRBJ2-2
CDR3aa: CASRTGTGELFF
CDR3nt: TGTGCCAGCAGGACAGGGACCGGGGAGCTGTTTTTT

v_gene: TRBV4-2
d_gene: NA
abundance: NA
j_gene: TRBJ1-2
CDR3aa: CASSQEGLGPHYGYTF
CDR3nt: TGTGCCAGCAGCCAAGAGGGCCTTGGGCCTCATTATGGCTACACCTTC

v_gene: TRBV28
d_gene: NA
abundance: once
j_gene: TRBJ1-2
CDR3aa: CASSIPPAGYYGYTF
CDR3nt: TGTGCCAGCAGTATACCCCCAGCAGGGTATTATGGCTACACCTTC

v_gene: TRBV28
d_gene: NA
abundance: NA
j_gene: TRBJ2-7
CDR3aa: CASSPPGSGMGEQYF
CDR3nt: TGTGCCAGCAGTCCCCCCGGATCGGGGATGGGGGAGCAGTACTTC

v_gene: TRBV19
d_gene: NA
abundance: NA
j_gene: TRBJ2-1
CDR3aa: CASSPISGGYNEQFF
CDR3nt: TGTGCCAGTAGTCCCATTAGCGGAGGCTACAATGAGCAGTTCTTC

v_gene: TRBV27
d_gene: TRBD1
abundance: NA
j_gene: TRBJ2-5
CDR3aa: CASNPGGHPFQETQYF
CDR3nt: TGTGCCAGCAACCCAGGGGGACACCCTTTCCAAGAGACCCAGTACTTC

v_gene: TRBV7-9
d_gene: NA
abundance: NA
j_gene: TRBJ1-1
CDR3aa: CASRRGGNTEAFF
CDR3nt: TGTGCCAGCAGGAGAGGGGGGAACACTGAAGCTTTCTTT

v_gene: TRBV9
d_gene: TRBD2
abundance: NA
j_gene: TRBJ2-7
CDR3aa: CASSADRGGRYEQYF
CDR3nt: TGTGCCAGCAGCGCAGATCGGGGGGGCCGGTACGAGCAGTACTTC

v_gene: TRBV3-1/TRBV3-2
d_gene: NA
abundance: NA
j_gene: TRBJ1-1
CDR3aa: CASSQPTQGNTEAFF
CDR3nt: TGTGCCAGCAGCCAGCCGACACAGGGCAACACTGAAGCTTTCTTT

v_gene: TRBV3-1/TRBV3-2
d_gene: NA
abundance: NA
j_gene: TRBJ2-6
CDR3aa: CASSQDPRAPGANVLTF
CDR3nt: TGTGCCAGCAGCCAAGATCCCCGAGCCCCCGGGGCCAACGTCCTGACTTTC

v_gene: TRBV27
d_gene: NA
abundance: NA
j_gene: TRBJ1-4
CDR3aa: CASSWYRDEKLFF
CDR3nt: TGTGCCAGCAGTTGGTACAGGGATGAAAAACTGTTTTTT

v_gene: TRBV19
d_gene: NA
abundance: medium-sized
j_gene: TRBJ1-5
CDR3aa: CASSSGTLPGQPQHF
CDR3nt: TGTGCCAGTAGTTCCGGGACTCTACCTGGTCAGCCCCAGCATTTT

v_gene: TRBV6-2/TRBV6-3
d_gene: NA
abundance: NA
j_gene: TRBJ2-7
CDR3aa: CASSYVSTATLYF
CDR3nt: TGTGCCAGCAGTTACGTTTCGACGGCGACACTGTACTTC

v_gene: TRBV9
d_gene: NA
abundance: NA
j_gene: TRBJ2-1
CDR3aa: CASSVRLSSYNEQFF
CDR3nt: TGTGCCAGCAGCGTACGCCTGAGCTCCTACAATGAGCAGTTCTTC

v_gene: TRBV5-1
d_gene: TRBD2
abundance: NA
j_gene: TRBJ2-1
CDR3aa: CASSSLAGGYNEQFF
CDR3nt: TGCGCCAGCAGCTCTCTAGCGGGGGGATACAATGAGCAGTTCTTC

v_gene: TRBV7-2
d_gene: TRBD1
abundance: NA
j_gene: TRBJ1-1
CDR3aa: CASSWDRANTEAFF
CDR3nt: TGTGCCAGCAGCTGGGACAGGGCGAACACTGAAGCTTTCTTT

v_gene: TRBV3-1/TRBV3-2
d_gene: NA
abundance: few
j_gene: TRBJ1-2
CDR3aa: CASKKSGDYGYTF
CDR3nt: TGTGCCAGCAAGAAGTCCGGGGACTATGGCTACACCTTC

v_gene: TRBV19
d_gene: TRBD2
abundance: NA
j_gene: TRBJ2-1
CDR3aa: CASSFVAGGPNNEQFF
CDR3nt: TGTGCCAGTAGTTTCGTAGCGGGGGGGCCTAACAATGAGCAGTTCTTC

v_gene: TRBV15
d_gene: NA
abundance: NA
j_gene: TRBJ2-7
CDR3aa: CATSRDRHSVNEQYF
CDR3nt: TGTGCCACCAGCAGAGATCGTCACAGTGTCAACGAGCAGTACTTC

v_gene: TRBV15
d_gene: TRBD1
abundance: NA
j_gene: TRBJ1-2
CDR3aa: CATSRKTGGDYGYTF
CDR3nt: TGTGCCACCAGCAGGAAAACAGGGGGTGACTATGGCTACACCTTC

v_gene: TRBV10-2
d_gene: NA
abundance: NA
j_gene: TRBJ1-2
CDR3aa: CASSEEEGNYGYTF
CDR3nt: TGCGCCAGCAGTGAGGAGGAGGGAAACTATGGCTACACCTTC

v_gene: TRBV3-1/TRBV3-2
d_gene: NA
abundance: NA
j_gene: TRBJ1-1
CDR3aa: CASSQQGVSTEAFF
CDR3nt: TGTGCCAGCAGCCAACAAGGGGTCAGTACTGAAGCTTTCTTT

v_gene: TRBV3-1/TRBV3-2
d_gene: NA
abundance: NA
j_gene: TRBJ2-7
CDR3aa: CASRLPGHSYEQYF
CDR3nt: TGTGCCAGCAGGCTTCCGGGACACTCCTACGAGCAGTACTTC

v_gene: TRBV19
d_gene: NA
abundance: NA
j_gene: TRBJ2-5
CDR3aa: CASSIRGKETQYF
CDR3nt: TGTGCCAGTAGTATAAGGGGCAAAGAGACCCAGTACTTC

v_gene: TRBV7-9
d_gene: NA
abundance: NA
j_gene: TRBJ1-1
CDR3aa: CASSLPISVTNTEAFF
CDR3nt: TGTGCCAGCAGCTTACCTATATCTGTAACGAACACTGAAGCTTTCTTT

v_gene: TRBV15
d_gene: NA
abundance: NA
j_gene: TRBJ2-7
CDR3aa: CAASRGSTSSYEQYF
CDR3nt: TGTGCCGCCAGCAGAGGGTCAACCAGCTCCTACGAGCAGTACTTC

v_gene: TRBV7-7
d_gene: TRBD2
abundance: once
j_gene: TRBJ2-1
CDR3aa: CASSLGRLAGDPGEQFF
CDR3nt: TGTGCCAGCAGCTTAGGACGACTAGCGGGGGACCCAGGGGAGCAGTTCTTC

v_gene: TRBV7-9
d_gene: TRBD2
abundance: NA
j_gene: TRBJ2-7
CDR3aa: CASTYRGTSGRAKGYEQYF
CDR3nt: TGTGCCAGCACCTACCGAGGGACTAGCGGGAGGGCCAAGGGTTACGAGCAGTACTTC